These T cell receptor beta chains were read from a single sample in a study of blood T cell repertoires in COVID-19. Assay: immunoSEQ multiplex PCR; the TCRdb copy retains only in-frame clones and omits some. Of 300,000 to 500,000 clones in the sample, approximately 88% are singletons; the top ten hold 2% to 2.5%. Sequencing was carried out using PBMCs or T cells enriched from blood (not recorded which). The source of these receptors is a woman in her forties with acute COVID-19. Each CDR3 is given with its conserved first and last residue. A D gene is named only where the DNA matches it firmly. Rows may omit the clone size; those that give it use once, few, many or a size class.

v_gene	j_gene	d_gene	abundance	CDR3nt	CDR3aa
TRBV18	TRBJ1-1	TRBD1	.	TGTGCCAGCTCATCAACGCGACAGGGTAAGGGCGTTCAAGCTTTCTTT	CASSSTRQGKGVQAFF
TRBV7-9	TRBJ2-5	.	.	TGTGCCAGCAGCTTAGCGTTCAAACAGGCAGTGGGCCAAGAGACCCAGTACTTC	CASSLAFKQAVGQETQYF
TRBV3-1/TRBV3-2	TRBJ1-6	.	once	TGTGCCAGCAGCCAAGAAGGCCCAGCCGGGCCCCTCCACTTT	CASSQEGPAGPLHF
TRBV12-3/TRBV12-4	TRBJ1-2	.	few	TGTGCCAGCAGCAACAGGGTTAACTATGGCTACACCTTC	CASSNRVNYGYTF
TRBV12-5	TRBJ1-5	TRBD1	.	TGTGCTAGTGGTTCTACGGGACAGGGTGGTCAGCCCCAGCATTTT	CASGSTGQGGQPQHF
TRBV10-3	TRBJ2-7	.	once	TGTGCCATACAGACTAGGGAAGACTACGAGCAGTACTTC	CAIQTREDYEQYF
TRBV10-3	TRBJ1-4	.	.	TGTGCCATCAGTGACGGGGAAGATGAAAAACTGTTTTTT	CAISDGEDEKLFF
TRBV19	TRBJ1-2	.	.	TGTGCCAGTATCCAGGGAAACTATGGCTACACCTTC	CASIQGNYGYTF
TRBV15	TRBJ1-6	.	few	TGTGCCACCAGCAGTTTGTCGGCAGGGTTTCGCTCACCCCTCCACTTT	CATSSLSAGFRSPLHF
TRBV5-1	TRBJ1-6	TRBD1	.	TGCGCCAGCAGCTTATCCCCAGGGGGCCTTTCACCCCTCCACTTT	CASSLSPGGLSPLHF
TRBV5-1	TRBJ2-5	TRBD1	once	TGCGCCAGCGGAACAGGGGGCACAGAGACCCAGTACTTC	CASGTGGTETQYF
TRBV18	TRBJ1-2	.	.	TGTGCCAGCTCACCACCGGGCAGTCCTGGCTACACCTTC	CASSPPGSPGYTF
TRBV5-1	TRBJ1-5	.	.	TGCGCCAGCAGCGTTTCCACTAATCAGCCCCAGCATTTT	CASSVSTNQPQHF
TRBV27	TRBJ1-1	.	.	TGTGCCAGCAGGTCTCAGGGGAACACTGAAGCTTTCTTT	CASRSQGNTEAFF
TRBV9	TRBJ1-6	.	few	TGTGCCAGCAGCGTAGTGCAGACAAGCTCCTATAATTCACCCCTCCACTTT	CASSVVQTSSYNSPLHF
TRBV13	TRBJ2-7	.	.	TGTGCCAGCAACCCACGGGGTTTTGACGAGCAGTACTTC	CASNPRGFDEQYF
TRBV18	TRBJ2-3	.	.	TGTGCCAGCTCACCTCTAGGCACCACAGATACGCAGTATTTT	CASSPLGTTDTQYF
TRBV4-1	TRBJ1-2	TRBD1	.	TGCGCCAGCAGCCAAACGGACAGGGTGGTTGGCTACACCTTC	CASSQTDRVVGYTF
TRBV5-1	TRBJ2-7	TRBD2	.	TGCGCCAGCAGCCCCGGGGGGGGGCGGCTTTACGAGCAGTACTTC	CASSPGGGRLYEQYF
TRBV19	TRBJ2-2	.	.	TGTGCCAGTAGTATGGGCAGGGACACCGGGGAGCTGTTTTTT	CASSMGRDTGELFF
TRBV6-1	TRBJ1-1	.	.	TGTGCCAGCAGTGATTACGCGGGGCCTAACACTGAAGCTTTCTTT	CASSDYAGPNTEAFF
TRBV4-1	TRBJ1-5	.	.	TGCGCCAGCAGCCAGGGGGGGAGGCCCCAGCATTTT	CASSQGGRPQHF
TRBV5-4	TRBJ2-7	TRBD1	.	TGTGCCAGCAGCTTCGGGACAGGGTCCTACGAGCAGTACTTC	CASSFGTGSYEQYF
TRBV7-7	TRBJ1-5	.	.	TGTGCCAGCAGCTTAGATGAGGAACAGCCCCAGCATTTT	CASSLDEEQPQHF
TRBV27	TRBJ2-7	TRBD1	.	TGTGCCAGCAGTCCGGCCGGGACAGGGGGCGGGGTGAGAGAGCAGTACTTC	CASSPAGTGGGVREQYF
TRBV7-6	TRBJ1-5	TRBD1	.	TGTGCCAGCAGCTTAGTTATTTGGGGACAGGGTAGGGGCTATAGCAATCAGCCCCAGCATTTT	CASSLVIWGQGRGYSNQPQHF
TRBV28	TRBJ1-3	.	once	TGTGCCAGCGTCACCAGGGGTAGTGGAAACACCATATATTTT	CASVTRGSGNTIYF
TRBV14	TRBJ2-1	TRBD2	.	TGTGCCAGCAGCCAAGGACCGGGACTAGCGGTGATCAATGAGCAGTTCTTC	CASSQGPGLAVINEQFF
TRBV10-1	TRBJ1-6	.	.	TGCGCCAGCAGTGAATACTCGGGGATGGGTTCACCCCTCCACTTT	CASSEYSGMGSPLHF
TRBV10-3	TRBJ2-5	TRBD1	.	TGTGCCATCAGTGAGATGGGACAGATTCAAGAGACCCAGTACTTC	CAISEMGQIQETQYF
TRBV5-4	TRBJ2-7	TRBD2	few	TGTGCCAGCAGGCGAGCGGGGGGTCCCTACGAGCAGTACTTC	CASRRAGGPYEQYF
TRBV6-6	TRBJ1-6	.	many	TGTGCCAGCAGTTGGGGGCCCGAGGATAATTCACCCCTCCACTTT	CASSWGPEDNSPLHF
TRBV6-5	TRBJ1-2	TRBD1	.	TGTGCCAGCAGTACGGGACAGAACTATGGCTACACCTTC	CASSTGQNYGYTF
TRBV7-2	TRBJ1-1	.	.	TGTGCCAGCAGCTTAGTAGCGGGCGGAATTACTGAAGCTTTCTTT	CASSLVAGGITEAFF
TRBV19	TRBJ1-5	.	.	TGTGCCAGTAGCCGAGAAATCCGACAGGCAAATCAGCCCCAGCATTTT	CASSREIRQANQPQHF
TRBV3-1/TRBV3-2	TRBJ2-5	TRBD2	.	TGTGCCAGCAGCCAAAAGCCCGGACTAGCGGGGAGAGAGACCCAGTACTTC	CASSQKPGLAGRETQYF
TRBV30	TRBJ1-5	.	.	TGTGCCTGGAGTGCCTTTGGACTCCTGCTTAATCAGCCCCAGCATTTT	CAWSAFGLLLNQPQHF
TRBV2	TRBJ2-5	TRBD2	.	TGTGCCAGCATTCCTAGCGGACTACAAGAGACCCAGTACTTC	CASIPSGLQETQYF
TRBV4-2	TRBJ1-1	.	.	TGTGCCAGCAGCCAAGGACAGGTCCCCATGAACACTGAAGCTTTCTTT	CASSQGQVPMNTEAFF
TRBV18	TRBJ2-3	.	.	TGTGCCAGCTCACCCGCAGGGGCAGATACGCAGTATTTT	CASSPAGADTQYF
TRBV3-1/TRBV3-2	TRBJ2-7	.	.	TGTGCCAGCAGCCAAGATAACTCAGGGGCCTACGAGCAGTACTTC	CASSQDNSGAYEQYF
TRBV19	TRBJ1-5	.	.	TGTGCCAGTTATGCAGGCTACGGTCAGCCCCAGCATTTT	CASYAGYGQPQHF
TRBV15	TRBJ2-2	TRBD1	.	TGTGCCACCAGCAGTCCGTGGACAGGGGGCCACGGGGAGCTGTTTTTT	CATSSPWTGGHGELFF
TRBV19	TRBJ1-2	TRBD1	.	TGTGCCAGTCGAGAACAGGGGGCCTTGGATGGCTACACCTTC	CASREQGALDGYTF
TRBV11-3	TRBJ2-5	TRBD1	.	TGTGCCAGCAGCTCGGGACAGGGAGGAGAGACCCAGTACTTC	CASSSGQGGETQYF
TRBV19	TRBJ2-1	TRBD1	.	TGTGCCAGTAGTATTACAGGGGACAATGAGCAGTTCTTC	CASSITGDNEQFF
TRBV29-1	TRBJ2-7	TRBD1	.	TGCAGCGTTATGCAACGGACAGGGACCTACGAGCAGTACTTC	CSVMQRTGTYEQYF
TRBV29-1	TRBJ2-7	.	.	TGCAGCGTCCAGGGGTCCAACATCGAAGCCGAGCAGTACTTC	CSVQGSNIEAEQYF
TRBV27	TRBJ1-2	TRBD1	.	TGTGCCAGCAGTAAGGGACAGGGCTATGGCTACACCTTC	CASSKGQGYGYTF
TRBV5-4	TRBJ2-2	TRBD1	.	TGTGCCAGCAGCACAAGGACAGGGGGCAGGTCCGGGGAGCTGTTTTTT	CASSTRTGGRSGELFF